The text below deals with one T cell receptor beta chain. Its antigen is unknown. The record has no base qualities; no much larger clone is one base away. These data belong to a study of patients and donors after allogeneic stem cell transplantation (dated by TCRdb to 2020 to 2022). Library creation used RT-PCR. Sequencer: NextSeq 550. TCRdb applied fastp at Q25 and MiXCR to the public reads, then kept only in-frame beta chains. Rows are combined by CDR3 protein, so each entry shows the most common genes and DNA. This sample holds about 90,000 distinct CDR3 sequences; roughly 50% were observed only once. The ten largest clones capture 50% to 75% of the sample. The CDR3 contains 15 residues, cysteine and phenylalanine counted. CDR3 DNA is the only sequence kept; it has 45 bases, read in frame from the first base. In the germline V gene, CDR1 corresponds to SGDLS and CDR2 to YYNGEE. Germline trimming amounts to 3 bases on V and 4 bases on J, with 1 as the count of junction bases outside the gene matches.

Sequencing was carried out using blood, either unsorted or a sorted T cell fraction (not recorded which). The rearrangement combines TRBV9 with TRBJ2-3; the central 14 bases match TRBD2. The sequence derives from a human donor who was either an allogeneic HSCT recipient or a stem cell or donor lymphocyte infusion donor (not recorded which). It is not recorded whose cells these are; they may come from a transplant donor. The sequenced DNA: TGTGCCAGCAGCGAGGGACTAGCGGGAGCAGATACGCAGTATTTT. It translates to CASSEGLAGADTQYF.